A single sample is the source of the 24 T cell receptor beta chains below, sequenced in a study of blood T cell repertoires in COVID-19. Produced via immunoSEQ multiplex PCR; TCRdb's table is partial and in-frame only. The sample consists of 95,000 to 120,000 clones, around 84% of them appearing once. Input material: peripheral blood. These receptors were obtained from a human donor in a cohort sampled during active COVID-19.

The chain uses TRBV7-8 and TRBJ1-2; tentative D call: TRBD1 (6 bases). The CDR3 is 14 amino acids. V was trimmed by 5 bases and J by 4 bases, leaving 14 bases between them. Germline CDR1 and CDR2: SGHVS and FQNEAQ. The CDR3 DNA sequence: TGTGCCAGCAGCACAAGACAGGACCCCTATGGCTACACCTTC. It codes for CASSTRQDPYGYTF.

CDR3 DNA: TGTGCCAGCAGTGGCGACCCGGGGGAGTTCTTC. Translating it yields CASSGDPGEFF. The chain employs TRBV2 and TRBJ2-1; maybe TRBD2 (6 bases). From germline, CDR1 is SNHLY and CDR2 FYNNEI. Trimming took 4 bases from V and 14 from J, leaving 12 bases between them. CDR3 length equals 11 residues.

The CDR3 loop reads CASTPDRENTEAFF. The CDR3 bases are TGTGCCAGCACCCCCGACAGGGAGAACACTGAAGCTTTCTTT. This rearrangement joins TRBV7-8 to TRBJ1-1; 7 bases are shared with TRBD1. The junction had 6 bases not matched to a gene; V was cut back by 7 bases and J by 1 base. The germline V gene encodes CDR1 SGHVS and CDR2 FQNEAQ. CDR3 size: 14 residues.

The chain uses TRBV28 and TRBJ2-7, with D possibly being TRBD2 (6 bases). The CDR3 consists of 14 residues. The V end was cut by 11 bases, the J end by 3 bases, with 20 bases between. The germline V gene has CDR1 MDHEN and CDR2 SYDVKM. CDR3 sequence: CALGGGKQNYEQYF. The DNA for the CDR3 is TGTGCCCTCGGGGGTGGGAAGCAAAACTACGAGCAGTACTTC.

This chain uses TRBV4-3 with TRBJ2-2; 12 positions agree with TRBD1. The junction had 9 bases not matched to a gene; V was cut back by 5 bases and J by 8 bases. The CDR3 has 16 amino acids. Germline V gene sequence: CDR1 LGHNA, CDR2 YSLEER. This chain's CDR3 is CASSWGQGARAGELFF. CDR3 nucleotide sequence: TGCGCCAGCAGCTGGGGACAGGGGGCAAGGGCAGGGGAGCTGTTTTTT.

This clone was observed a single time. The CDR3 region has the DNA TGCGCCAGCAGCCAAGTAGCGGGGGGCCCGAAGTACAATGAGCAGTTCTTC. It specifies CASSQVAGGPKYNEQFF. The genes are TRBV4-1 and TRBJ2-1; 10 bases align to TRBD2. Looked up from germline, CDR1 is MGHRA and CDR2 is YSYEKL. The length of the CDR3 is 17 residues. V shed 1 base, J shed 4 bases, and the junction held 7 bases outside the gene matches.

For the CDR3, the DNA is TGTGCCAGCAGTCCTCGACAGGGTTTCGGCACTGAAGCTTTCTTT. Translation: CASSPRQGFGTEAFF. V usage is TRBV6-5 and J usage is TRBJ1-1; 7 positions match TRBD1. Germline CDR1 is MNHEY and CDR2 is SVGAGI. Trimming cost V 5 bases and J 4 bases; bases outside gene matches: 10. The CDR3 loop spans 15 amino acids.

The chain uses TRBV5-1 and TRBJ2-2; no clear D gene. The CDR3 is 15 amino acids. V lost 6 bases and J 1 base, leaving 13 bases between the germline ends. The germline V gene encodes CDR1 SGHRS and CDR2 YFSETQ. The CDR3 nucleotides are TGCGCCAGCAATTCTGGAACGGGGAACACCGGGGAGCTGTTTTTT. Translation: CASNSGTGNTGELFF.

The CDR3 reads CASSSTATYEQYF. The CDR3 DNA follows: TGTGCCAGCAGTTCGACAGCCACCTACGAGCAGTACTTC. The chain carries TRBV6-5 and TRBJ2-7; TRBD1 is a possible D gene (5 bases). V lost 4 bases and J 2 bases, leaving 9 bases between the germline ends. This CDR3 region has 13 residues. Germline V gene lookup returns CDR1 MNHEY and CDR2 SVGAGI.

A single count supports this clone. V usage is TRBV10-3 and J usage is TRBJ2-3; TRBD2 matches at 16 bases. This CDR3 has 15 amino acids. Germline V gene lookup returns CDR1 ENHRY and CDR2 SYGVKD. Trimming removed 10 bases from V and 4 bases from J; junction bases left unmatched: 5. Written as DNA, the CDR3 is TGTGCCACCGGGACTAGCGGGGGGGCCTCAGATACGCAGTATTTT. Its protein product is CATGTSGGASDTQYF.

This CDR3 is CASSLRQPQHF. Here the CDR3 DNA reads TGTGCCAGCAGTTTGAGGCAGCCCCAGCATTTT. The rearrangement uses TRBV12-3 or TRBV12-4 and TRBJ1-5; D unclear. V lost 3 bases and J 7 bases, leaving 4 bases between the germline ends. This CDR3 is 11 amino acids long.

The chain employs TRBV20-1 and TRBJ2-5; 9 bases match TRBD2. CDR1 is DFQATT, CDR2 SNEGSKA, per germline (reference sequence). CDR3 length: 14 amino acids. V trimming: 3 bases; J trimming: 1 base; junction bases outside the gene matches: 3. CDR3 sequence (DNA): TGCAGTGCTAGTCGACTAGCGGTCCAAGAGACCCAGTACTTC. It is translated as CSASRLAVQETQYF.

The gene calls are TRBV19 and TRBJ1-5, with 7 bases matching TRBD1. The germline gives CDR1 LNHDA, CDR2 SQIVND (reference sequence). CDR3 length: 14 amino acids. The V and J ends lost 4 bases and 3 bases, in that order; junction bases with no gene match: 3. CDR3: CASSSGTVNQPQHF. CDR3 nucleotide sequence: TGTGCCAGTAGTAGCGGGACAGTCAATCAGCCCCAGCATTTT.

The rearrangement links TRBV4-1 to TRBJ1-4, with D perhaps TRBD1 (6 bases). V dropped 2 bases and J dropped 1 base, with 23 bases sitting between them. CDR3 length equals 20 residues. Germline CDR1 reads MGHRA; CDR2 reads YSYEKL. The CDR3 DNA follows: TGCGCCAGCAGCCAACTCCCCTACCAGAGGGGGGAGGGAACTAATGAAAAACTGTTTTTT. Protein product: CASSQLPYQRGEGTNEKLFF.

The V and J genes are TRBV6-1 and TRBJ1-1, with D unclear. The CDR3 has 15 amino acids. Germline loops: CDR1 MNHNS, CDR2 SASEGT. V lost 3 bases and J lost 0, with 11 bases in between. Written as DNA, the CDR3 is TGTGCCAGCAGTGATGAGGGCCATATGAACACTGAAGCTTTCTTT. It codes for CASSDEGHMNTEAFF.

This clone was observed once. This chain joins TRBV6-5 and TRBJ1-1; 11 bases are a match to TRBD1. The germline CDR1 and CDR2 sequences are MNHEY and SVGAGI. Trimming at V came to 5 bases and at J to 6 bases, leaving 2 bases not matched to a gene. The CDR3 covers 13 residues. The CDR3 sequence: CASSLDRGPEAFF. Written as DNA, the CDR3 is TGTGCCAGCAGTCTGGACAGGGGGCCTGAAGCTTTCTTT.

This chain connects TRBV6-5 to TRBJ2-1, with D maybe TRBD1 (6 bases). V was trimmed by 0 bases and J by 4 bases, leaving 10 bases between them. CDR1 MNHEY and CDR2 SVGAGI come from the germline V gene. The CDR3 length is 15 residues. The CDR3 bases are TGTGCCAGCAGTTACTCCCGGACAGCTTACAATGAGCAGTTCTTC. This codes for CASSYSRTAYNEQFF.

The chain couples TRBV7-8 to TRBJ2-1; 7 nucleotides agree with TRBD2. This CDR3 contains 15 residues. The ends lost 1 base at V and 0 bases at J; junction bases unmatched: 0. Germline assignment: CDR1 SGHVS and CDR2 FQNEAQ. The CDR3 DNA follows: TGTGCCAGCAGCTTAGGCGGGGGCTCCTACAATGAGCAGTTCTTC. It translates to CASSLGGGSYNEQFF.

This chain uses TRBV11-2 with TRBJ2-7; D may be TRBD1 (6 bases). The CDR3 length is 14 residues. Germline CDR1 is SGHAT and CDR2 is FQNNGV. Trimming removed 6 bases at V and 3 bases at J, with 15 bases between. The CDR3 bases are TGTGCCAGCAGGGCGACAGGAGTAAACTACGAGCAGTACTTC. As protein: CASRATGVNYEQYF.

The J gene is TRBJ2-3, the V gene TRBV5-4, with D maybe TRBD2 (7 bases). CDR1 and CDR2 (germline): SGHNT, YYREEE (reference sequence). The V end was cut by 0 bases, the J end by 0 bases, with 11 bases between. The CDR3 contains 16 residues. The CDR3 sequence: CASSLDGGASTDTQYF. The CDR3, as DNA: TGTGCCAGCAGCTTGGATGGGGGGGCAAGCACAGATACGCAGTATTTT.

V is TRBV10-3 and J is TRBJ1-1; 10 bases line up with TRBD1. The CDR3 has 12 residues. From germline, CDR1 is ENHRY and CDR2 SYGVKD. Trimming removed 8 bases from V and 11 bases from J; junction bases left unmatched: 8. The DNA of the CDR3 is TGTGCCATCGGAATCGGACAGGGGGACGCTTTCTTT. Residues: CAIGIGQGDAFF.

The chain joins TRBV15 to TRBJ2-1; 10 bases align to TRBD1. The CDR3 sequence is 14 residues long. Germline lookup yields CDR1 LNHNV and CDR2 YYDKDF (reference sequence). Trimming removed 6 bases from V and 5 bases from J; junction bases left unmatched: 4. The CDR3 region has the DNA TGTGCCACCAGAGGGACAGGGGCCCACAATGAGCAGTTCTTC. Amino acids: CATRGTGAHNEQFF. Full variable domain (rest looked up from reference TRBV15 and TRBJ2-1): DAMVIQNPRYQVTQFGKPVTLSCSQTLNHNVMYWYQQKSSQAPKLLFHYYDKDFNNEADTPDNFQSRRPNTSFCFLDIRSPGLGDTAMYLCATRGTGAHNEQFFGPGTRLTVL.

The V and J genes are TRBV6-5 and TRBJ1-2; 8 nucleotides line up with TRBD1. With V trimmed by 2 bases and J by 3 bases, 5 bases remained unmatched. This CDR3 is built from 15 residues. The germline V gene encodes CDR1 MNHEY and CDR2 SVGAGI. The CDR3 loop is CASSYEQGGDYGYTF. The CDR3 region has the DNA TGTGCCAGCAGTTACGAACAGGGGGGAGACTATGGCTACACCTTC.

V and J are TRBV12-3 or TRBV12-4 and TRBJ2-1; D is uncertain. The V end lost 5 bases, the J end lost 8 bases, and 13 bases lay between the germline ends. The CDR3 totals 13 residues. The CDR3 reads CASSPRVRHEQFF. In DNA, the CDR3 is TGTGCCAGCAGTCCCCGGGTGAGGCATGAGCAGTTCTTC.